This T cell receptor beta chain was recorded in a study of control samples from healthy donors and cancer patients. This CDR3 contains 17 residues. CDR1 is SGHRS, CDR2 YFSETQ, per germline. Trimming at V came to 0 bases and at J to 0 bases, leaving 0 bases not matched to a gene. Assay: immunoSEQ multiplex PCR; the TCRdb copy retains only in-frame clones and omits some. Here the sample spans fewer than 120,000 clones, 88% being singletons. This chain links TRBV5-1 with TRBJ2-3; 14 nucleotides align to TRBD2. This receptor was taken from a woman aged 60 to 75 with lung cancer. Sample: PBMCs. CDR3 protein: CASSLGTSGGSTDTQYF. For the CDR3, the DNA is TGCGCCAGCAGCTTGGGGACTAGCGGGGGGAGCACAGATACGCAGTATTTT.